Reported below is one T cell receptor (beta chain). No antigen is known for it. These data come from a study of cytomegalovirus exposure and HLA in healthy donors. The germline V gene has CDR1 SGHRS and CDR2 YFSETQ. The CDR3 contains 14 residues. V was cut by 3 bases and J by 2 bases, with 11 bases left in between. Study-level points and caveats: An Asian-associated ancestry cluster reportedly showed fewer N-insertions than the approximately 660-donor mean in a later analysis.

With 60 Vbeta and 13 Jbeta primers, the PCR was carried out. The repertoire was sequenced with immunoSEQ multiplex PCR; TCRdb's copy has only in-frame clones and lacks some. This table holds 100,000 to 150,000 clones. The specimen sequenced was PBMCs. This rearrangement joins TRBV5-1 to TRBJ1-1; D unclear. The receptor was derived from a man in his late teens or twenties in good health and CMV-seronegative. CDR3 nucleotide sequence: TGCGCCAGCAGCTCTCGAGATTTCAACACTGAAGCTTTCTTT. It specifies CASSSRDFNTEAFF.